A selection of T cell receptor beta chains follows, all from one sample in a study of T cell responses to AZD1222 COVID-19 vaccine. The protocol was immunoSEQ multiplex PCR, while the TCRdb copy is restricted to in-frame clones and leaves out a portion. The sample lists 65,000 to 90,000 clones, about 90% occurring once. Sequences were derived from peripheral blood, sampled 28 days after the second AZD1222 dose. These receptors came from an adult who received the AZD1222 COVID-19 vaccine. CDR3s include the opening cysteine and the closing phenylalanine or tryptophan. D genes are given only for firm matches. Not all rows give a size; the values are once, few, many and, for expanded clones, a class.

v_gene	abundance	j_gene	d_gene	CDR3aa	CDR3nt
TRBV4-3	.	TRBJ1-2	.	CASSNTGLSFFGGYTF	TGCGCCAGCAGCAATACAGGGCTTAGCTTTTTCGGGGGCTACACCTTC
TRBV2	.	TRBJ1-5	.	CASSKSAGPRSNQPQHF	TGTGCCAGCAGTAAGTCGGCAGGCCCTAGGAGCAATCAGCCCCAGCATTTT
TRBV10-3	.	TRBJ2-1	TRBD1	CAISRQGSNNEQFF	TGTGCCATCAGCCGACAGGGATCGAACAATGAGCAGTTCTTC
TRBV18	.	TRBJ1-2	.	CASSPGFEVYGYTF	TGTGCCAGCTCACCGGGGTTTGAGGTTTATGGCTACACCTTC
TRBV4-3	few	TRBJ1-1	TRBD1	CASSPTQGALNTEAFF	TGCGCCAGCAGCCCCACCCAGGGGGCGTTGAACACTGAAGCTTTCTTT
TRBV6-6	.	TRBJ2-3	.	CASSYRSDSRYF	TGTGCCAGCAGTTACCGTAGTGATTCTCGGTATTTT
TRBV12-5	.	TRBJ1-2	.	CASGEEDSYGYTF	TGTGCTAGTGGCGAGGAGGACAGCTATGGCTACACCTTC
TRBV18	once	TRBJ2-1	.	CASSLDHNEQFF	TGTGCCAGCTCACTGGACCACAATGAGCAGTTCTTC
TRBV18	.	TRBJ2-7	.	CASSPQETIPYEQYF	TGTGCCAGCTCACCACAAGAGACGATCCCCTACGAGCAGTACTTC
TRBV5-1	.	TRBJ2-7	.	CASSLDRVSYEQYF	TGCGCCAGCAGCTTGGACAGGGTTTCCTACGAGCAGTACTTC
TRBV30	.	TRBJ2-5	.	CAWNPQPGETQYF	TGTGCCTGGAATCCGCAGCCTGGGGAGACCCAGTACTTC
TRBV2	.	TRBJ2-5	.	CASNTLAGQEAQYF	TGTGCCAGCAACACCCTAGCGGGACAGGAGGCCCAGTACTTC
TRBV19	.	TRBJ1-1	.	CAIKGGSTEAFF	TGTGCCATTAAGGGAGGCAGCACTGAAGCTTTCTTT
TRBV30	.	TRBJ1-1	.	CAWSRLTGNTEAFF	TGTGCCTGGAGCAGACTCACAGGGAACACTGAAGCTTTCTTT
TRBV18	.	TRBJ1-5	TRBD1	CASSRQGGGNQPQHF	TGTGCCAGCTCAAGACAGGGGGGGGGCAATCAGCCCCAGCATTTT
TRBV10-3	.	TRBJ2-2	TRBD2	CATHQREDTGELFF	TGTGCCACCCACCAGCGGGAGGACACCGGGGAGCTGTTTTTT
TRBV4-2	.	TRBJ1-4	.	CASSGDGLNEKLFF	TGTGCCAGCAGTGGGGACGGACTTAATGAAAAACTGTTTTTT
TRBV13	.	TRBJ1-1	.	CASSHTRAVNTEAFF	TGTGCCAGCAGCCATACCAGGGCGGTGAACACTGAAGCTTTCTTT
TRBV5-1	once	TRBJ2-7	.	CASSSSWSSYEQYF	TGCGCCAGCAGCTCCTCCTGGAGCTCCTACGAGCAGTACTTC
TRBV30	.	TRBJ2-1	TRBD2	CARAGATYNEQFF	TGTGCCCGGGCGGGAGCGACCTACAATGAGCAGTTCTTC
TRBV6-5	.	TRBJ1-1	.	CASRISGTAYTEAFF	TGTGCCAGCAGGATTTCCGGGACGGCTTACACTGAAGCTTTCTTT
TRBV29-1	.	TRBJ2-7	.	CSVGNTLGYEQYF	TGCAGCGTTGGAAACACGCTGGGCTACGAGCAGTACTTC
TRBV7-2	.	TRBJ1-3	.	CASSLVVSRYSGNTIYF	TGTGCCAGCAGCTTAGTAGTCAGCCGATACTCTGGAAACACCATATATTTT
TRBV27	.	TRBJ1-6	TRBD1	CASRDRGSPLHF	TGTGCCAGCAGGGACAGGGGATCACCCCTCCACTTT
TRBV12-5	.	TRBJ2-2	TRBD2	CASGRKGLLTGELFF	TGTGCTAGTGGCCGTAAGGGACTACTCACCGGGGAGCTGTTTTTT
TRBV30	.	TRBJ1-3	.	CAWSGGASSGNTIYF	TGTGCCTGGAGTGGAGGAGCTAGCTCTGGAAACACCATATATTTT
TRBV7-3	.	TRBJ2-3	.	CASSLAATDTQYF	TGTGCCAGCAGCTTGGCAGCCACAGATACGCAGTATTTT
TRBV5-1	few	TRBJ2-1	.	CASSLGGPYNEQFF	TGCGCCAGCAGCTTGGGGGGGCCATACAATGAGCAGTTCTTC
TRBV5-4	.	TRBJ1-2	.	CASSLGRLNYGYTF	TGTGCCAGCAGCTTGGGGAGGTTGAACTATGGCTACACCTTC
TRBV6-5	.	TRBJ1-2	.	CASSYRSTGLNYGYTF	TGTGCCAGCAGTTACCGGAGCACCGGCCTGAACTATGGCTACACCTTC
TRBV15	few	TRBJ2-3	TRBD1	CATSSGGQGADTQYF	TGTGCCACCAGCTCAGGGGGACAGGGGGCAGATACGCAGTATTTT
TRBV19	.	TRBJ1-5	TRBD1	CASSPLGTGAGESNQPQHF	TGTGCCAGTAGTCCCTTAGGGACAGGGGCAGGTGAGAGCAATCAGCCCCAGCATTTT
TRBV18	.	TRBJ1-2	.	CASSPTGTDGYTF	TGTGCCAGCTCACCAACAGGGACGGATGGCTACACCTTC
TRBV7-9	.	TRBJ1-6	TRBD1	CASSPDRGNSPLHF	TGTGCCAGCAGCCCAGACAGGGGTAATTCACCCCTCCACTTT
TRBV9	few	TRBJ1-6	.	CASSWEGFKNSPLHF	TGTGCCAGCAGCTGGGAGGGATTTAAGAATTCACCCCTCCACTTT
TRBV7-3	.	TRBJ2-7	.	CASSPTTGTYEQYF	TGTGCCAGCAGCCCTACGACAGGAACCTACGAGCAGTACTTC
TRBV6-5	once	TRBJ1-5	.	CASRQDGARSPQHF	TGTGCCAGCAGACAAGACGGGGCCAGATCGCCCCAGCATTTT
TRBV7-9	.	TRBJ1-2	TRBD1	CASSLGTGDGYTF	TGTGCCAGCAGCCTGGGGACAGGCGATGGCTACACCTTC
TRBV12-3/TRBV12-4	.	TRBJ1-2	.	CASSSGALYGYTF	TGTGCCAGCAGTTCCGGGGCCTTATATGGCTACACCTTC
TRBV7-9	.	TRBJ1-2	.	CASSFGSENSGYTF	TGTGCCAGCAGCTTTGGATCCGAAAACTCTGGCTACACCTTC